This T cell receptor beta chain derives from a study of vaccination effects on CD4 cells after COVID-19. ViraFEST expansion of antigen-specific CD4+ T cells with viral peptide pools preceded sequencing. Scientists isolated CD4+ T cells after an approximately 9-day culture period ended. The study found no prior SARS-CoV-2 infection in the vaccine recipients, who tested negative for nucleocapsid antibodies. It was with around 9.9 IU/ml IL-2 and roughly 9.2 ug/ml peptides that around 1.9 million PBMC per well were cultured. On day 3 and again on day 7, half the medium was replaced with IL-2 medium. With respect to this clone: The antigen is unknown.

The method was immunoSEQ multiplex PCR; TCRdb's version includes in-frame clones alone and lacks a portion of them. The top ten hold over 9.5% of the sample, which has about 73,000 clones, over 70% seen once. V lost 3 bases and J lost 0, with 15 bases in between. CDR1 SGHVS and CDR2 FQNEAQ come from the germline V gene. This CDR3 spans 17 amino acids. The TCR was taken from a human donor who received a COVID-19 vaccine. J is TRBJ2-1 and V is TRBV7-8, with D perhaps TRBD1 or TRBD2 (6 bases each). The source was CD4+ T cells from PBMCs cultured with SARS-CoV-2 spike peptides, collected before COVID-19 vaccination. CDR3 DNA sequence: TGTGCCAGCAGCTTTAGGAGGGGGACGAACTCCTACAATGAGCAGTTCTTC. Amino acids: CASSFRRGTNSYNEQFF.